Listed below are T cell receptor beta chains from one sample, sequenced in a study of STAT5B mutations in CD4+ large granular lymphocyte leukemia. Repertoires were generated with immunoSEQ multiplex PCR, while TCRdb's copy carries only in-frame clones and drops some. The sample contains nearly 35,000 clones, around 63% of which appear only once. Sequencing used CD4+ T cells from blood buffy coats. These receptors originate from a human donor in good health. Each CDR3 is given with its conserved first and last residue. A D gene is named only where the DNA matches it firmly. Only some rows state a clone size, as once, few, many or a class for expanded clones.

cdr3_nt	cdr3_aa	cdr3_length	j_call	v_call	clone_size	d_call
TGTGCCAGCAGCGTAGGGGATCAGGGACGCAACTCTGGAAACACCATATATTTT	CASSVGDQGRNSGNTIYF	18	TRBJ1-3	TRBV9	once	.
TGCGCCAGCAGGCCAACCGGGACTAGCGGGTTATCGGGGTCAAGGAATACGCAGTATTTT	CASRPTGTSGLSGSRNTQYF	20	TRBJ2-3	TRBV4-1	.	TRBD2
TGTGCCAGCGGAGTTCGGGGCCTCTCTGGAAACACCATATATTTT	CASGVRGLSGNTIYF	15	TRBJ1-3	TRBV6-5	few	.
TGTGCCAGCAGCGAGAAGGCGAATGCTAACTATGGCTACACCTTC	CASSEKANANYGYTF	15	TRBJ1-2	TRBV6-1	once	.
TGTGCCAGCAGCCTCATTGGGGCCCTAAATAGGGATACGCAGTATTTT	CASSLIGALNRDTQYF	16	TRBJ2-3	TRBV7-2	once	.
TGTGCCAGCAGCCAAGATTGGGGGGACAGCTCTGGAAACACCATATATTTT	CASSQDWGDSSGNTIYF	17	TRBJ1-3	TRBV4-2	.	TRBD1
TGTGCCACCAGCAGAGATGATGGTCTCTATGGCTACACCTTC	CATSRDDGLYGYTF	14	TRBJ1-2	TRBV15	.	.
TGTGCCAGTAGTATTAACGGCGGCTCGAATGAGCAGTTCTTC	CASSINGGSNEQFF	14	TRBJ2-1	TRBV19	once	.
TGTGCCAGCAGCTCTAACCCGGGTTTGCGGGGAACTGAAGCTTTCTTT	CASSSNPGLRGTEAFF	16	TRBJ1-1	TRBV5-4	.	.
TGTGCCAGCAGTGGGGGACAGGGGGCCACAGATACGCAGTATTTT	CASSGGQGATDTQYF	15	TRBJ2-3	TRBV25-1	.	TRBD1
TGTGCCAGCAGCGTAGCATGGAACACTGAAGCTTTCTTT	CASSVAWNTEAFF	13	TRBJ1-1	TRBV9	.	.
TGTGCCAGCAGCTTAGGGGCGCAGGGGGGGGCGAAGACCCAGTACTTC	CASSLGAQGGAKTQYF	16	TRBJ2-5	TRBV7-7	.	.
TGTGCTAGTGCCAATAGCGGGGCAAACTACGAGCAGTACTTC	CASANSGANYEQYF	14	TRBJ2-7	TRBV12-5	.	TRBD2
TGTGCCAGCAGCCAGACAGGGAGGTCACCCCTCCACTTT	CASSQTGRSPLHF	13	TRBJ1-6	TRBV6-6	.	TRBD1